One sample yielded the 21 T cell receptor beta chains listed below, sequenced in a study of CD8 T cells in Susac syndrome. Random hexamers served to reverse transcribe about 0.45 to 1 ug RNA. TCRdb redid the calling of the immunoSEQ multiplex PCR reads with MiXCR, one entry per CDR3 protein. The sample has approximately 300,000 distinct CDR3 sequences; 65% to 90% are singletons. The material sequenced was CD8+ T cells from PBMCs. These receptors were taken from a human donor with multiple sclerosis.

V gene TRBV2 combines with J gene TRBJ1-5; 7 nucleotides line up with TRBD1. CDR3 length: 15 residues. The germline V gene encodes CDR1 SNHLY and CDR2 FYNNEI. The V and J ends lost 3 bases and 0 bases, in that order; junction bases with no gene match: 2. Written as DNA, the CDR3 is TGTGCCAGCAGTGAGGGACAGAATAGCAATCAGCCCCAGCATTTT. Protein: CASSEGQNSNQPQHF.

The chain uses TRBV13 and TRBJ1-1, with 10 positions matching TRBD1. J gave up 0 bases and V 4 bases, and 5 bases lay outside the gene matches. The CDR3 is 16 amino acids. Germline-derived CDR1 and CDR2 are PRHDT and FYEKMQ (reference sequence). The CDR3 reads CASSYGTGEMNTEAFF. As DNA, the CDR3 is TGTGCCAGCAGCTATGGGACAGGGGAAATGAACACTGAAGCTTTCTTT.

V usage is TRBV2 and J usage is TRBJ1-4; D is unclear. Germline V gene sequence: CDR1 SNHLY, CDR2 FYNNEI. The length of the CDR3 is 18 residues. Trimming left V 5 bases short and J 4 bases short, with 23 bases between. CDR3 region: CASSSFFGQAALNEKLFF. The CDR3 DNA reads as TGTGCCAGCAGTTCCTTTTTTGGGCAGGCCGCTCTTAATGAAAAACTGTTTTTT.

This chain connects TRBV7-9 to TRBJ2-3; TRBD2 agrees at 12 bases. The ends lost 4 bases at V and 1 base at J; junction bases unmatched: 12. The V gene's germline CDR1 is SEHNR and CDR2 FQNEAQ (reference sequence). CDR3 length: 19 amino acids. The DNA for the CDR3 is TGTGCCAGCAGCTCCCGGACAGAGAGACTAGCGGGAGGCACAGATACGCAGTATTTT. Translated, it gives CASSSRTERLAGGTDTQYF.

V and J are TRBV4-2 and TRBJ2-1, with 10 bases lining up with TRBD2. CDR3 length: 19 amino acids. V was clipped by 1 base and J by 5 bases; unmatched bases: 14. The V gene's germline CDR1 is LGHNA and CDR2 YNFKEQ. The DNA for the CDR3 is TGTGCCAGCAGCCAAGCGTCTTCTAGCGGGAGCCTCGGGGACAATGAGCAGTTCTTC. This translates into CASSQASSSGSLGDNEQFF.

A note on this clonotype: The germline gene is not matched at one end of the junction; a read error may be the cause. The chain carries TRBV12-3 or TRBV12-4 and TRBJ2-6; the D gene could be TRBD1 or TRBD2 (5 bases each). This CDR3 region has 17 residues. The CDR3 loop reads CVSSRSGAKAGANVLTF. In nucleotides, the CDR3 is TGTGTCAGCAGTAGGTCCGGGGCCAAAGCTGGGGCCAACGTCCTGACTTTC.

J is TRBJ2-5 and V is TRBV5-6; 12 bases line up with TRBD2. The CDR3 length is 19 residues. Trimming at V came to 0 bases and at J to 1 base, leaving 10 bases not matched to a gene. Looked up from germline, CDR1 is SGHDT and CDR2 is YYEEEE. CDR3 sequence (DNA): TGTGCCAGCAGCTTGGAAGTTCCCACTAGCGGGAGGCCCCAAGAGACCCAGTACTTC. This gives the protein CASSLEVPTSGRPQETQYF.

This clonotype has a single count. V and J are TRBV6-2 or TRBV6-3 and TRBJ2-6, with D perhaps TRBD2 (5 bases). The V end lost 2 bases, the J end lost 1 base, and 6 bases lay between the germline ends. Germline V gene sequence: CDR1 MNHEY, CDR2 SVGEGT. CDR3 length: 15 amino acids. CDR3 residues: CASSYRRSGANVLTF. CDR3 coding DNA: TGTGCCAGCAGTTACAGGAGGTCTGGGGCCAACGTCCTGACTTTC.

The chain couples TRBV9 to TRBJ2-1, with D tentatively TRBD1 (6 bases). The CDR3 runs to 15 residues. Trimming shortened V by 4 bases and J by 2 bases, and 13 bases separated the two germline ends. Per the germline V gene, CDR1 is SGDLS and CDR2 is YYNGEE. The CDR3 sequence: CASSPRDTTYNEQFF. Written as DNA, the CDR3 is TGTGCCAGCAGCCCCCGGGACACAACCTACAATGAGCAGTTCTTC.

This chain joins TRBV29-1 and TRBJ1-2; D gene ambiguous. Germline assignment: CDR1 SQVTM and CDR2 ANQGSEA. The CDR3 spans 13 residues. V was pared by 0 bases and J by 8 bases, with 13 bases between. The CDR3 loop is CSVEDRSGIGYTF. The CDR3 DNA is TGCAGCGTTGAAGATCGGTCAGGCATAGGCTACACCTTC.

V and J are TRBV6-5 and TRBJ1-4, with TRBD1 identical over 10 bases. The CDR3 contains 14 residues. Germline V gene data show CDR1 as MNHEY and CDR2 as SVGAGI. Trimming cost V 6 bases and J 6 bases; bases outside gene matches: 4. The CDR3 bases are TGTGCCAGCAGGACCGGGACAGGGGATGAAAAACTGTTTTTT. Translated: CASRTGTGDEKLFF.

The chain joins TRBV19 to TRBJ1-1; D might be TRBD1 (6 bases). Germline CDR1 LNHDA, CDR2 SQIVND (reference sequence). The V end lost 2 bases, the J end lost 1 base, and 11 bases lay between the germline ends. CDR3 length equals 15 residues. The CDR3 spells CASSINGRGNTEAFF. CDR3 coding DNA: TGTGCCAGTAGTATAAATGGCAGGGGGAACACTGAAGCTTTCTTT.

This clonotype occurred once. This chain joins TRBV9 and TRBJ1-1; D is unclear. CDR1 is SGDLS and CDR2 is YYNGEE in the germline V gene. The CDR3 has 12 residues. V shed 3 bases and J shed 1 base, with 4 bases lying between them. CDR3 nucleotides: TGTGCCAGCAGCGCTTGGAACACTGAAGCTTTCTTT. It specifies CASSAWNTEAFF.

This chain links TRBV6-5 with TRBJ2-5; maybe TRBD1 (6 bases). Deletions cut 5 bases from V and 6 bases from J, with 10 bases between. This CDR3 contains 12 residues. Germline CDR1 MNHEY, CDR2 SVGAGI. This chain's CDR3 is CASSIQGKTQYF. The CDR3 DNA is TGTGCCAGCAGTATACAGGGAAAGACCCAGTACTTC.

The genes are TRBV6-1 and TRBJ2-7; the D call may be TRBD1 or TRBD2 (5 bases each). The CDR3 contains 14 residues. Trimming pared 5 bases from V and 3 bases from J, leaving 14 bases between. In germline, CDR1 is MNHNS, CDR2 SASEGT. The CDR3 nucleotides read TGTGCCAGCAGTCGGGACGGGATATACTACGAGCAGTACTTC. Protein: CASSRDGIYYEQYF.

The CDR3 coding sequence is TGTGCCAGCAGCCAAGCCTCATTCTGGAATGAGCAGTTCTTC. Translation gives CASSQASFWNEQFF. The rearrangement links TRBV3-1 to TRBJ2-1; D uncertain. Trimming shortened V by 1 base and J by 7 bases, and 11 bases separated the two germline ends. The CDR3 contains 14 residues. Germline V gene lookup returns CDR1 LGHDT and CDR2 YNNKEL (reference sequence).

V gene TRBV4-1 combines with J gene TRBJ1-2; D is uncertain. This CDR3 has 16 residues. The V and J ends lost 0 bases and 0 bases respectively, with 11 bases between them. Germline-derived CDR1 and CDR2 are MGHRA and YSYEKL. CDR3 region: CASSQELGLANYGYTF. The CDR3 DNA sequence: TGCGCCAGCAGCCAAGAGCTGGGTTTAGCTAACTATGGCTACACCTTC.

The V call is TRBV5-4, the J call TRBJ2-7; 10 positions match TRBD2. J was trimmed by 4 bases and V by 1 base; bases with no gene match: 5. The germline gives CDR1 SGHNT, CDR2 YYREEE (reference sequence). The CDR3 totals 15 residues. The CDR3 nucleotides are TGTGCCAGCAGCTTGACAGGACTAGCGGAATACGAGCAGTACTTC. Protein: CASSLTGLAEYEQYF.

CDR3 protein: CASSGYTYEQYF. In DNA form, the CDR3 reads TGTGCCAGTTCGGGCTACACCTACGAGCAGTACTTC. The gene calls are TRBV28 and TRBJ2-7; D is unresolved. V was cut by 9 bases and J by 2 bases, with 11 bases left in between. This CDR3 is built from 12 residues. The germline CDR1 and CDR2 sequences are MDHEN and SYDVKM.

This sequence joins TRBV6-5 and TRBJ2-7, with D perhaps assigned TRBD1 or TRBD2 (5 bases each). V shed 2 bases and J shed 2 bases, with 10 bases lying between them. Germline CDR1 reads MNHEY; CDR2 reads SVGAGI. CDR3 size: 14 residues. The DNA for the CDR3 is TGTGCCAGCAGTTACGGGGACGGAACCTACGAGCAGTACTTC. This translates into CASSYGDGTYEQYF.

This chain uses TRBV6-2 or TRBV6-3 with TRBJ2-1; D might be TRBD1 (5 bases). The CDR3 totals 16 residues. CDR1 is MNHEY and CDR2 is SVGEGT in the germline V gene. The V gene lost 0 bases and the J gene lost 0 bases, with 9 bases spanning the gap. The CDR3 DNA is TGTGCCAGCAGTTACTCGACAGTCAGCTCCTACAATGAGCAGTTCTTC. As protein: CASSYSTVSSYNEQFF.